Following are 13 T cell receptor beta chains from one sample sequenced in a study of shared clonotypes between healthy human individuals. Clones were sequenced by immunoSEQ multiplex PCR, and TCRdb holds only the in-frame ones, with some missing. The repertoire holds about 1,500,000 clones, with around 97% as singletons. Source material: naive CD4+ T cells sorted from blood. Subset reported: CD45RA+ positively selected. All receptors derive from a man aged 30 to 45 in good health.

The chain has TRBV5-1 and TRBJ2-7; 7 nucleotides match TRBD2. Germline assignment: CDR1 SGHRS and CDR2 YFSETQ. V was clipped by 5 bases and J by 5 bases; unmatched bases: 7. This CDR3 contains 13 residues. The CDR3, as DNA: TGCGCCAGCAGGGGGACTATTTGGGACGAGCAGTACTTC. It translates to CASRGTIWDEQYF.

J is TRBJ1-3 and V is TRBV6-6, with D maybe TRBD1 (6 bases). Germline CDR1 and CDR2: MNHNY and SVGAGI (reference sequence). This CDR3 contains 14 residues. V was shortened by 6 bases and J by 0 bases, with 9 bases between the two germline ends. CDR3 amino acids: CASRGQISGNTIYF. As DNA, the CDR3 is TGTGCCAGCAGAGGACAGATCTCTGGAAACACCATATATTTT.

In its sample, this clone was seen once. The chain has TRBV7-9 and TRBJ1-5; weak D call: TRBD1 (5 bases). This CDR3 contains 14 residues. Germline lookup yields CDR1 SEHNR and CDR2 FQNEAQ (reference sequence). With 5 bases removed from V and 2 bases from J, the gap between germline ends came to 10 bases. The CDR3 loop is CASSQGRGNQPQHF. The CDR3 nucleotides are TGTGCCAGCAGCCAGGGACGGGGCAATCAGCCCCAGCATTTT.

The gene calls are TRBV15 and TRBJ2-7; D is unresolved. The germline CDR1 and CDR2 sequences are LNHNV and YYDKDF (reference sequence). This CDR3 is 16 amino acids long. V lost 0 bases and J lost 4, with 16 bases in between. The CDR3 is CATSREGAGAIYEQYF. The DNA of the CDR3 is TGTGCCACCAGCAGAGAAGGAGCAGGAGCAATTTACGAGCAGTACTTC.

This clone occurred once. The chain carries TRBV6-1 and TRBJ2-7, with D uncertain. V was trimmed by 7 bases and J by 0 bases, leaving 10 bases between them. The CDR3 runs to 13 residues. The germline gives CDR1 MNHNS, CDR2 SASEGT. As DNA, the CDR3 is TGTGCCAGCAATGTTCAGCGCTCCTACGAGCAGTACTTC. Protein sequence: CASNVQRSYEQYF.

This chain links TRBV5-4 with TRBJ2-2, with D unclear. This CDR3 contains 13 residues. Trimming removed 0 bases at V and 7 bases at J, with 7 bases between. CDR1 and CDR2 (germline): SGHNT, YYREEE (reference sequence). CDR3 coding DNA: TGTGCCAGCAGCTTGGAGCCTTTCGGGGAGCTGTTTTTT. Translated, it gives CASSLEPFGELFF. The full variable domain, with the rest looked up from reference TRBV5-4 and TRBJ2-2, is ETGVTQSPTHLIKTRGQQVTLRCSSQSGHNTVSWYQQALGQGPQFIFQYYREEENGRGNFPPRFSGLQFPNYSSELNVNALELDDSALYLCASSLEPFGELFFGEGSRLTVL.

This clone has just one count. The chain couples TRBV27 to TRBJ2-3; D is possibly TRBD1 or TRBD2 (5 bases each). In germline, CDR1 is MNHEY, CDR2 SMNVEV (reference sequence). Trimming took 5 bases from V and 4 from J, leaving 16 bases between them. The CDR3 loop spans 15 amino acids. Here the CDR3 reads CASSKGRSTADTQYF. The CDR3 DNA follows: TGTGCCAGCAGTAAGGGACGGTCCACGGCAGATACGCAGTATTTT.

V is TRBV21-1 and J is TRBJ1-1. TRBV21-1 is a pseudogene. The CDR3 covers 14 residues. The CDR3 sequence: CASSSRTENTEAFF. The DNA for the CDR3 is TGTGCCAGCAGCAGCAGGACGGAGAACACTGAAGCTTTCTTT.

The chain recombines TRBV6-1 with TRBJ1-2, with D unclear. From germline, CDR1 is MNHNS and CDR2 SASEGT. The CDR3 consists of 14 residues. Trimming shortened V by 0 bases and J by 4 bases, and 9 bases separated the two germline ends. CDR3 nucleotides: TGTGCCAGCAGTGAAGCCCCGGGCCGCTATGGCTACACCTTC. Residues: CASSEAPGRYGYTF.

J is TRBJ2-3 and V is TRBV6-6; the D is unclear. Per the germline V gene, CDR1 is MNHNY and CDR2 is SVGAGI (reference sequence). The ends were cut back, 5 bases at V and 0 bases at J, with 12 bases in the middle. This CDR3 comprises 15 residues. CDR3 sequence (DNA): TGTGCCAGCAGTCTTAGCAGTTCTAGCACAGATACGCAGTATTTT. It yields the protein CASSLSSSSTDTQYF.

The rearrangement uses TRBV10-2 and TRBJ2-3; TRBD2 matches at 9 bases. Germline lookup yields CDR1 WSHSY and CDR2 SAAADI. Losses at the gene ends were 10 bases for V and 2 bases for J; bases not matched to a gene: 13. This CDR3 spans 16 amino acids. CDR3 residues: CATHLETSGSTDTQYF. The CDR3, as DNA: TGCGCCACCCACCTGGAGACTAGCGGTTCCACAGATACGCAGTATTTT.

This chain uses TRBV10-2 with TRBJ1-4; no definite D call. V was shortened by 0 bases and J by 0 bases, with 11 bases between the two germline ends. The CDR3 spans 17 residues. Germline CDR1 reads WSHSY; CDR2 reads SAAADI. The CDR3 bases are TGCGCCAGCAGTGAGTCGTTGTCAACAGCAACTAATGAAAAACTGTTTTTT. The encoded protein is CASSESLSTATNEKLFF.

The chain recombines TRBV10-2 with TRBJ1-2; weak D call: TRBD1 (6 bases). The CDR3 length is 12 residues. V gave up 8 bases and J gave up 5 bases, with 12 bases separating them. In germline, CDR1 is WSHSY, CDR2 SAAADI. The CDR3 nucleotides read TGCGCCAGCGGGAAGGGGGGGTATGGCTACACCTTC. It yields the protein CASGKGGYGYTF.